The 6 T cell receptor beta chains given below trace back to one sample, sequenced in a study of T cell responses to AZD1222 COVID-19 vaccine. Assay: immunoSEQ multiplex PCR; the TCRdb copy retains only in-frame clones and omits some. The data contain approximately 160,000 clones, 90% of them singletons. This specimen consisted of peripheral blood, obtained on day 0 of AZD1222 vaccination. Receptors originate from an adult in good health.

With regard to this clone: Other DNA sequences in this sample translate to the same CDR3. This chain joins TRBV28 and TRBJ1-2; D unresolved. This CDR3 comprises 11 residues. The ends were cut back, 4 bases at V and 2 bases at J, with 2 bases in the middle. Germline V CDR1 and CDR2: MDHEN, SYDVKM. The CDR3 nucleotides read TGTGCCAGCAGTTCGAACTATGGCTACACCTTC. Translated: CASSSNYGYTF.

The J gene is TRBJ1-6, the V gene TRBV3-1 (or the pseudogene TRBV3-2); the match to TRBD1 covers 11 bases. The CDR3 spans 19 residues. Germline-derived CDR1 and CDR2 are LGHDT and YNNKEL (reference sequence). The ends lost 4 bases at V and 7 bases at J; junction bases unmatched: 15. The DNA of the CDR3 is TGTGCCAGCAGCCGATGGTTTCGGGGACAGGGGGTGGGCAATTCACCCCTCCACTTT. Translation gives CASSRWFRGQGVGNSPLHF.

This clone appeared once. The rearrangement links TRBV5-6 to TRBJ2-3, with TRBD2 as a possible D gene (7 bases). The V gene lost 2 bases and the J gene lost 5 bases, with 15 bases spanning the gap. The germline V gene encodes CDR1 SGHDT and CDR2 YYEEEE. This CDR3 has 15 residues. The CDR3 spells CASSFLGGLGDTQYF. In DNA, the CDR3 is TGTGCCAGCAGCTTCCTCGGGGGGCTAGGAGATACGCAGTATTTT.

V usage is TRBV6-5 and J usage is TRBJ1-4; no definite D call. V was shortened by 6 bases and J by 3 bases, with 14 bases between the two germline ends. This CDR3 is 15 amino acids long. The V gene's germline CDR1 is MNHEY and CDR2 SVGAGI. The chain's CDR3 is CASRTNNFSNEKLFF. CDR3 nucleotide sequence: TGTGCCAGCAGAACTAACAACTTCTCTAATGAAAAACTGTTTTTT.

The chain combines TRBV28 with TRBJ2-7; D is unresolved. The CDR3 has 15 amino acids. V was cut by 7 bases and J by 0 bases, with 16 bases left in between. Germline assignment: CDR1 MDHEN and CDR2 SYDVKM. The CDR3 DNA reads TGTGCCAGCACCCCTTCCCATCCCACCTCCTACGAGCAGTACTTC. As protein: CASTPSHPTSYEQYF.

The count of this clone is one. The chain has TRBV6-5 and TRBJ2-1; tentative D call: TRBD2 (7 bases). Germline V gives CDR1 MNHEY, CDR2 SVGAGI. V lost 2 bases and J 6 bases, leaving 17 bases between the germline ends. The CDR3 runs to 16 residues. The CDR3 loop is CASSYPFRGGFNEQFF. CDR3 sequence (DNA): TGTGCCAGCAGTTACCCCTTCAGGGGAGGGTTCAATGAGCAGTTCTTC.